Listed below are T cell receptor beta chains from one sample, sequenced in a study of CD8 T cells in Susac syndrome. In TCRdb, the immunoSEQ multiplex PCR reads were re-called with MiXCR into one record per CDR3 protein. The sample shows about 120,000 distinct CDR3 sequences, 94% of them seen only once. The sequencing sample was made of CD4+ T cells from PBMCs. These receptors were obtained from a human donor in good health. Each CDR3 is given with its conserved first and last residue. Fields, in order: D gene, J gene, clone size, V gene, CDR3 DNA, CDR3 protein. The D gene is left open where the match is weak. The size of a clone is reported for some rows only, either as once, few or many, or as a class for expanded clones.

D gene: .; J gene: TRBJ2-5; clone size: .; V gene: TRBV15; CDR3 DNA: TGTGCCACCAGCCCACCCGGGGTCCTGGGGGAGACCCAGTACTTC; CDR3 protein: CATSPPGVLGETQYF
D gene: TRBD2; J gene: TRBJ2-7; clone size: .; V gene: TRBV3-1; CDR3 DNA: TGTGCCAGCAGCCAGACTAGCGGGGCCTACGAGCAGTACTTC; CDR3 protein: CASSQTSGAYEQYF
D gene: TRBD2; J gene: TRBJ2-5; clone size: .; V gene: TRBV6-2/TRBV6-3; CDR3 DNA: TGTGCCATTTCCGGCGGGAGCCAAGAGACCCAGTACTTC; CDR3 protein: CAISGGSQETQYF
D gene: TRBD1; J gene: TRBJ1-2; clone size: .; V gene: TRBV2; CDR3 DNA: TGTGCCAGCAGTGTTACAGGGGGGAATGGCTACACCTTC; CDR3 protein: CASSVTGGNGYTF
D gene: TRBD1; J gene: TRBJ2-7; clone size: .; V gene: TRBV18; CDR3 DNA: TGTGCCAGCTCACCCCAAACATCAGGGGGCAGGTACGAGCAGTACTTC; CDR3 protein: CASSPQTSGGRYEQYF
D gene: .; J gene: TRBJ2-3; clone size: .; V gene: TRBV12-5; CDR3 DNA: TGTGCTAGTGGTCCCCCAAGTAGAGGGGGGACAGATACGCAGTATTTT; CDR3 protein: CASGPPSRGGTDTQYF
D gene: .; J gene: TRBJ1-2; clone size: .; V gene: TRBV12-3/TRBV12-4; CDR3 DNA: TGTGCCAGCAGTTCCGCCTCCAGTGGCTACACCTTC; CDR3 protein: CASSSASSGYTF
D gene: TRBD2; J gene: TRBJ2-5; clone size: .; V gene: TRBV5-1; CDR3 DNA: TGCGCCAGCAGCTTGTCTAGCGGGATAGGCGAGACCCAGTACTTC; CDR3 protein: CASSLSSGIGETQYF
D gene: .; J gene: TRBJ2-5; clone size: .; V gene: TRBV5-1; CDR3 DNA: TGCGCCAGCAGCTTGGAGGGAAAAGAGACCCAGTACTTC; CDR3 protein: CASSLEGKETQYF
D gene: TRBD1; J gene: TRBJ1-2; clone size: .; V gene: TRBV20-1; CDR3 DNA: TGCAGTGCTAGAGACCCCACAGGGGGCTCGGACTATGGCTACACCTTC; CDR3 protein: CSARDPTGGSDYGYTF
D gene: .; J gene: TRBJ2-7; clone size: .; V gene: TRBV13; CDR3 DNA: TGTGCCAGCAGCAGACCGGGACGAACTGACGAGCAGTACTTC; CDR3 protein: CASSRPGRTDEQYF
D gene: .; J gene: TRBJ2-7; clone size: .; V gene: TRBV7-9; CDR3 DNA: TGTGCCAGCAGCTTGGGTGGGGGAAGCTCCTACGAGCAGTACTTC; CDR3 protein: CASSLGGGSSYEQYF
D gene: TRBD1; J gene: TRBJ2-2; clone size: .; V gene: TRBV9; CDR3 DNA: TGTGCCAGCAGCTCTCCCGGGACAGGGAACACCGGGGAGCTGTTTTTT; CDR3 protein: CASSSPGTGNTGELFF
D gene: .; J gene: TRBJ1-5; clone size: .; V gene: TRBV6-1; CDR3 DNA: TGTGCCAGCCGAGAGACGGACTATAGCAATCAGCCCCAGCATTTT; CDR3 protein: CASRETDYSNQPQHF
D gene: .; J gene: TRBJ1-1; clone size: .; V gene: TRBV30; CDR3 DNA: TGTGCCTGGAGTGTAGGCTATAACACTGAAGCTTTCTTT; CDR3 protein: CAWSVGYNTEAFF
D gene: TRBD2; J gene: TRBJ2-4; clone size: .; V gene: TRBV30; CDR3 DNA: TGTGCCTGGAGTCCTAGCGGGAGGGAAAACATTCAGTACTTC; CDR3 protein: CAWSPSGRENIQYF
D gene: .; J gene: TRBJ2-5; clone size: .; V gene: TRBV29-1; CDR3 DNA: TGCAGCGTTGAGCCACAGGGTACGGAGACCCAGTACTTC; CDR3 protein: CSVEPQGTETQYF
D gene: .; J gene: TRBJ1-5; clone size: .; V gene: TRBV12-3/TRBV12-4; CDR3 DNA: TGTGCCAGCAGTTTTACAGCGAGCGGCAATCAGCCCCAGCATTTT; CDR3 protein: CASSFTASGNQPQHF
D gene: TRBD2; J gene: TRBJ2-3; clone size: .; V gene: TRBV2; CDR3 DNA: TGTGCCAGCAGGCTAGCGGGGTCCACAGATACGCAGTATTTT; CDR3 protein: CASRLAGSTDTQYF
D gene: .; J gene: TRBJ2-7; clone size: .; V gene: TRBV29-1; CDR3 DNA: TGCAGCGTTGCTCCGGACGAACCCTACGAGCAGTACTTC; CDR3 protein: CSVAPDEPYEQYF
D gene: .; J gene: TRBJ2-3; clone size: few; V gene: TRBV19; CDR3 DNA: TGTGCCAGTAGGGGAGTGGGCACAGATACGCAGTATTTT; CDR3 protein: CASRGVGTDTQYF
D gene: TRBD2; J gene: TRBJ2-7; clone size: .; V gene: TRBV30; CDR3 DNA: TGTGCCTGGAGGACTAGCAGAAAAAACTACGAGCAGTACTTC; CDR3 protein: CAWRTSRKNYEQYF
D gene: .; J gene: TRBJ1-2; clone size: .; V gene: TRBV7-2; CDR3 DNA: TGCGCCAGCAGCTTGCTTTCAGGCGATAACTATGGCTACACCTTC; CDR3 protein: CASSLLSGDNYGYTF
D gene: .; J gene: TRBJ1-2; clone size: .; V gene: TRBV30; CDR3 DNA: TGTGCCTGGAGCTACAGATCCTATGGCTACACCTTC; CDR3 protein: CAWSYRSYGYTF
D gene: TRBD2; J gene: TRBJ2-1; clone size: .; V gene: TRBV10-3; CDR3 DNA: TGTGCCATCAGTACAACTAGCGGGAGGTTTGGTGAGCAGTTCTTC; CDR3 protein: CAISTTSGRFGEQFF
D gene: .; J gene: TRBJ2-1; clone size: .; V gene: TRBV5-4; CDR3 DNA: TGTGCCAGCAGCTTCTTCGCGGGGGCGAGCTCCTACAATGAGCAGTTCTTC; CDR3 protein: CASSFFAGASSYNEQFF
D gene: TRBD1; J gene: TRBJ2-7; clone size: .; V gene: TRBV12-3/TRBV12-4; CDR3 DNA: TGTGCCAGCAGACCGACGGGTGGGACAGGGGGGTCCTACGAGCAGTACTTC; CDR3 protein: CASRPTGGTGGSYEQYF
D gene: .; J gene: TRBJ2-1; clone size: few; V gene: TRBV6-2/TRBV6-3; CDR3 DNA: TGTGCCAGCGGTACTAGACATCTGAATGAGCAGTTCTTC; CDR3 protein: CASGTRHLNEQFF